This T cell receptor beta chain originates from a study of immune evolution from preneoplasia to lung adenocarcinoma. The CDR3 consists of 14 residues. Per the germline V gene, CDR1 is MNHEY and CDR2 is SVGAGI. The V end was cut by 5 bases, the J end by 7 bases, with 18 bases between. Patient tissue came from resections in Japan or China, 2014–2017. After pathologic assessment, macro-dissection selected premalignant or tumor cells for extraction. The assay was immunoSEQ multiplex PCR, and TCRdb's table has in-frame clones only and misses some. The table lists 10,000 to 13,000 clones, 82% of them singletons.

The TCR comes from a person between 65 and 80 years old with lung adenocarcinoma. Sample: FFPE minimally invasive lung adenocarcinoma tissue. The chain employs TRBV6-5 and TRBJ2-7, with a weak D call TRBD1 (6 bases). The CDR3 DNA reads TGTGCCAGCAGTCCCCGGGGCTTGGGGGCGGAGCAGTACTTC. Protein sequence: CASSPRGLGAEQYF.